The 18 T cell receptor beta chains reported below all come from one sample, sequenced in a study of CD8 T cells in ankylosing spondylitis. Each CDR3 protein is one row after TCRdb ran MiXCR on the 5' RACE reads. In the table there are roughly 40,000 distinct CDR3 sequences, approximately 10% of which are singletons. The sequenced sample consisted of blood, either unsorted or a sorted T cell fraction (not recorded which). The receptors here all came from a male donor with ankylosing spondylitis or in good health (not recorded which).

This clonotype was found many times. This rearrangement joins TRBV5-1 to TRBJ2-1; 8 bases align to TRBD2. From germline, CDR1 is SGHRS and CDR2 YFSETQ. V was pared by 1 base and J by 0 bases, with 12 bases of the junction left unmatched. The CDR3 sequence is 19 residues long. The CDR3: CASSLRPNSGGRSYNEQFF. The CDR3 region has the DNA TGCGCCAGCAGCTTGCGGCCGAACAGCGGGGGCCGCTCCTACAATGAGCAGTTCTTC.

The J gene is TRBJ1-1, the V gene TRBV11-2; 7 bases match TRBD1. Germline values: CDR1 SGHAT, CDR2 FQNNGV. The CDR3 runs 16 residues. V was clipped by 5 bases and J by 6 bases; unmatched bases: 15. CDR3 region: CASSLAGGAVFPEAFF. The CDR3 nucleotides are TGTGCCAGCAGCCTAGCAGGGGGAGCGGTCTTTCCTGAAGCTTTCTTT.

The V and J genes are TRBV2 and TRBJ2-7, with D unclear. There are 15 residues in the CDR3. CDR1 SNHLY and CDR2 FYNNEI come from the germline V gene. Trimming removed 2 bases from V and 1 base from J, with 12 bases in between. In nucleotides, the CDR3 is TGTGCCAGCAGTGAACCCAGAGGCTTTTCCTACGAGCAGTACTTC. Translated, it gives CASSEPRGFSYEQYF.

The gene calls are TRBV7-2 and TRBJ2-3; D is possibly TRBD1 or TRBD2 (5 bases each). This CDR3 is built from 16 residues. The V end lost 2 bases, the J end lost 3 bases, and 15 bases lay between the germline ends. The germline V gene has CDR1 SGHTA and CDR2 FQGNSA. CDR3 sequence: CASSLIGAGGTDTQYF. CDR3 DNA sequence: TGTGCCAGCAGCTTAATTGGGGCGGGCGGGACAGATACGCAGTATTTT. Variable domain in full (rest from reference TRBV7-2 and TRBJ2-3): GAGVSQSPSNKVTEKGKDVELRCDPISGHTALYWYRQSLGQGLEFLIYFQGNSAPDKSGLPSDRFSAERTGGSVSTLTIQRTQQEDSAVYLCASSLIGAGGTDTQYFGPGTRLTVL.

This clonotype was seen ten or more times. The genes are TRBV5-5 and TRBJ2-2; D uncertain. The CDR3 has 12 amino acids. Germline V CDR1 and CDR2: SGHKS, YYEKEE (reference sequence). V lost 0 bases and J 6 bases, leaving 3 bases between the germline ends. CDR3 sequence reads: CASSLVAGELFF. In DNA, the CDR3 is TGTGCCAGCAGCTTGGTGGCCGGGGAGCTGTTTTTT.

This clonotype was seen ten or more times. The chain joins TRBV25-1 to TRBJ2-7, with D possibly matching TRBD1 (5 bases). Per the germline V gene, CDR1 is MGHDK and CDR2 is SYGVNS. The CDR3 is 11 residues long. V dropped 8 bases and J dropped 3 bases, with 8 bases sitting between them. CDR3 coding DNA: TGTGCCAGCGGACAAGTCTACGAGCAGTACTTC. This codes for CASGQVYEQYF.

Many counts were recorded for this clonotype. The chain uses TRBV15 and TRBJ1-4; possible D gene TRBD1, 5 bases. The germline V and J ends were trimmed by 3 bases and 6 bases, with 11 bases remaining between them. The CDR3 has 14 amino acids. Germline CDR1 reads LNHNV; CDR2 reads YYDKDF (reference sequence). This chain's CDR3 is CATSRGEADEKLFF. The DNA for the CDR3 is TGTGCCACCAGCAGGGGGGAGGCGGATGAAAAACTGTTTTTT.

Ten or more counts support this clonotype. The J gene is TRBJ2-7, the V gene TRBV29-1, with 10 bases fitting TRBD2. Germline CDR1 reads SQVTM; CDR2 reads ANQGSEA. The V gene end was trimmed by 5 bases and the J gene end by 6 bases; junction bases not matched to a gene: 10. CDR3 length equals 14 residues. Written as DNA, the CDR3 is TGCAGCGTTTCTACCAGCGGGGGGGCTGGCGAGCAGTACTTC. Protein product: CSVSTSGGAGEQYF.

The chain carries TRBV12-3 or TRBV12-4 and TRBJ2-3; TRBD2 is a possible D gene (6 bases). Trimming cost V 5 bases and J 2 bases, with 14 bases left between them. The CDR3 contains 15 residues. The CDR3 is CASSAGTLNTDTQYF. The CDR3 DNA reads TGTGCCAGCAGTGCCGGGACTTTGAACACAGATACGCAGTATTTT.

This clonotype occurred many times. This chain uses TRBV5-1 with TRBJ2-3; D gene ambiguous. Germline values: CDR1 SGHRS, CDR2 YFSETQ. Trimming took off 1 base at V and 0 bases at J, with 12 bases between the two ends. This CDR3 has 16 amino acids. CDR3 coding DNA: TGCGCCAGCAGCTTGATTCAGGCCACTAGCACAGATACGCAGTATTTT. It specifies CASSLIQATSTDTQYF.

This clonotype has at least ten counts. The genes are TRBV28 and TRBJ1-6; D is perhaps TRBD1 (6 bases). Germline V lookup: CDR1 MDHEN, CDR2 SYDVKM. The CDR3 has 12 residues. V lost 8 bases and J 9 bases, leaving 11 bases between the germline ends. CDR3 sequence reads: CASYLRGSPLHF. CDR3 in DNA: TGTGCCAGCTATCTCAGGGGTTCACCCCTCCACTTT.

This clonotype was observed many times. The chain employs TRBV12-3 or TRBV12-4 and TRBJ2-1; unclear D gene. With 6 bases removed from V and 4 bases from J, the gap between germline ends came to 10 bases. CDR3 size: 13 residues. The CDR3 spells CASSIDSYNEQFF. The CDR3 bases are TGTGCCAGCAGCATAGACTCGTACAATGAGCAGTTCTTC.

This clonotype was detected ten times or more. The DNA for the CDR3 is TGTGCCAGCAGCGACGGGACTAGCGGGGCCTGGGAGCTGTTTTTT. Protein sequence: CASSDGTSGAWELFF. The V and J genes are TRBV9 and TRBJ2-2; TRBD2 matches 13 bases. The germline CDR1 and CDR2 sequences are SGDLS and YYNGEE. The CDR3 extends over 15 amino acids. The V segment lost 3 bases and the J segment 9 bases; nucleotides outside the gene matches: 5.

This clonotype has a count of ten or more. The chain joins TRBV12-3 or TRBV12-4 to TRBJ2-7; TRBD1 matches 9 bases. The CDR3 is made up of 14 amino acids. J was trimmed by 0 bases and V by 6 bases; bases with no gene match: 3. The CDR3 DNA reads TGTGCCAGCAGGACAGGGGGAAGCTCCTACGAGCAGTACTTC. This gives the protein CASRTGGSSYEQYF.

Many counts were recorded for this clonotype. V and J are TRBV19 and TRBJ1-4, with 8 bases that match TRBD1. This CDR3 is 12 amino acids long. Unmatched junction bases numbered 6, after V lost 10 bases and J lost 8 bases. Germline CDR1 is LNHDA and CDR2 is SQIVND (reference sequence). The CDR3 region is CAIGQGGEKLFF. Here the CDR3 DNA reads TGTGCCATCGGACAGGGAGGGGAAAAACTGTTTTTT. The variable domain in full, completed from reference TRBV19 and TRBJ1-4, reads DGGITQSPKYLFRKEGQNVTLSCEQNLNHDAMYWYRQDPGQGLRLIYYSQIVNDFQKGDIAEGYSVSREKKESFPLTVTSAQKNPTAFYLCAIGQGGEKLFFGSGTQLSVL.

This chain links TRBV5-6 with TRBJ2-1; 11 positions match TRBD2. The junction had 4 bases not matched to a gene; V was cut back by 7 bases and J by 4 bases. Germline CDR1 SGHDT, CDR2 YYEEEE. The CDR3 runs to 14 residues. The CDR3: CASRRLAGYNEQFF. The CDR3 DNA reads TGTGCCAGCCGAAGACTAGCGGGGTACAATGAGCAGTTCTTC. Based on the CDR3 plus reference TRBV5-6 and TRBJ2-1, the full variable domain is DAGVTQSPTHLIKTRGQQVTLRCSPKSGHDTVSWYQQALGQGPQFIFQYYEEEERQRGNFPDRFSGHQFPNYSSELNVNALLLGDSALYLCASRRLAGYNEQFFGPGTRLTVL.

This clonotype is medium-sized (0.01 to 0.1%). The J gene is TRBJ1-1, the V gene TRBV12-3 or TRBV12-4; tentative D call: TRBD1 (6 bases). The V end lost 3 bases, the J end lost 10 bases, and 12 bases lay between the germline ends. CDR3 length: 12 amino acids. DNA of the CDR3: TGTGCCAGCAGTTTGATAGAACAGGGAGCTTTCTTT. It codes for CASSLIEQGAFF.

This clonotype was counted at least ten times. The chain uses TRBV5-1 and TRBJ2-2; 7 bases are a match to TRBD2. V shed 2 bases, J shed 4 bases, and the junction held 5 bases outside the gene matches. The germline CDR1 and CDR2 sequences are SGHRS and YFSETQ. The CDR3 contains 15 residues. The CDR3 DNA sequence: TGCGCCAGCAGCTTCCAAGGCGGGGGCACCGGGGAGCTGTTTTTT. As protein: CASSFQGGGTGELFF.